The 32 T cell receptor beta chains presented below share a single source sample, sequenced in a study of T cells after yellow fever vaccination. TCRdb re-called the 5' RACE reads with MiXCR, one entry per CDR3 protein. The sample holds some 500,000 distinct CDR3 sequences; about 13% are singletons and the top ten take around 15%. This specimen consisted of PBMCs, obtained on the day of the yellow fever booster vaccination. The receptors shown here come from a man aged 25-45 years who received the YFV17D yellow fever vaccine.

This chain connects TRBV21-1 to TRBJ2-1. TRBV21-1 is noted as a pseudogene. The CDR3 extends over 16 amino acids. The CDR3 DNA sequence: TGTGCCAGCAGCAAAGCAGGACCAGGTCCCAACAATGAGCAGTTCTTC. Translation gives CASSKAGPGPNNEQFF.

V usage is TRBV28 and J usage is TRBJ2-5; 7 nucleotides agree with TRBD1. This CDR3 is built from 13 residues. Germline loops: CDR1 MDHEN, CDR2 SYDVKM. V trimming: 8 bases; J trimming: 5 bases; junction bases outside the gene matches: 8. CDR3 sequence (DNA): TGTGCCAGCCTTAGAGGGGGCAAGGAGACCCAGTACTTC. Protein: CASLRGGKETQYF. Drawing the rest from reference TRBV28 and TRBJ2-5, the complete variable domain is DVKVTQSSRYLVKRTGEKVFLECVQDMDHENMFWYRQDPGLGLRLIYFSYDVKMKEKGDIPEGYSVSREKKERFSLILESASTNQTSMYLCASLRGGKETQYFGPGTRLLVL.

This clonotype has more than one count but fewer than ten. The chain uses TRBV5-1 and TRBJ2-5; tentative D call: TRBD1 (5 bases). The CDR3 runs to 15 residues. CDR1 SGHRS and CDR2 YFSETQ come from the germline V gene. Trimming pared 2 bases from V and 6 bases from J, leaving 17 bases between. The CDR3, as DNA: TGCGCCAGCAGCTTTGGCGACCCAGGGATGCAGACCCAGTACTTC. Protein product: CASSFGDPGMQTQYF.

This clonotype occurred a few times. The CDR3 sequence is CASSYPRHLATQYF. The CDR3 bases are TGTGCCAGCAGTTACCCAAGACATTTAGCCACGCAGTATTTT. The chain recombines TRBV6-5 with TRBJ2-3; D ambiguous. This CDR3 region has 14 residues. Trimming removed 2 bases at V and 9 bases at J, with 15 bases between. Germline V gene data show CDR1 as MNHEY and CDR2 as SVGAGI.

V gene TRBV7-2 combines with J gene TRBJ2-7, with TRBD2 identical over 11 bases. V lost 2 bases to trimming and J lost 2 bases; unmatched junction nucleotides: 8. The CDR3 has 17 amino acids. Germline assignment: CDR1 SGHTA and CDR2 FQGNSA. CDR3: CASSLLVLTSGTYEQYF. The CDR3 bases are TGTGCCAGCAGCTTACTGGTCTTGACTAGCGGGACCTACGAGCAGTACTTC.

The chain recombines TRBV29-1 with TRBJ1-5; 11 bases line up with TRBD1. CDR1 and CDR2 from the germline V gene are SQVTM and ANQGSEA. This CDR3 region has 12 residues. The J segment lost 7 bases and the V segment lost 7 bases, leaving 3 bases of the junction unmatched. CDR3 sequence (DNA): TGCAGCGCCCGGACAGGGGGCCAGCCCCAGCATTTT. Residues: CSARTGGQPQHF.

The chain carries TRBV4-3 and TRBJ2-1; D gene ambiguous. The CDR3 spans 16 residues. The germline V gene has CDR1 LGHNA and CDR2 YSLEER. Trimming cost V 0 bases and J 9 bases, with 18 bases left between them. CDR3 nucleotide sequence: TGCGCCAGCAGCCAAGATACCCGGGCTACGTACCGTGAGCAGTTCTTC. It translates to CASSQDTRATYREQFF.

The gene calls are TRBV28 and TRBJ2-3; TRBD2 is a possible D gene (6 bases). The length of the CDR3 is 15 residues. Trimming took 3 bases from V and 0 from J, leaving 10 bases between them. Germline V CDR1 and CDR2: MDHEN, SYDVKM. The DNA for the CDR3 is TGTGCCAGCAGTTTCGGGGGTTCTAGCACAGATACGCAGTATTTT. It codes for CASSFGGSSTDTQYF.

Only a few counts were recorded for this clonotype. The chain combines TRBV7-2 with TRBJ2-2; D is ambiguous. The CDR3 length is 15 residues. Trimming took 2 bases from V and 6 from J, leaving 13 bases between them. The germline CDR1 and CDR2 sequences are SGHTA and FQGNSA. CDR3 sequence (DNA): TGTGCCAGCAGCTTAAGTCTCATGGACCCCGGGGAGCTGTTTTTT. It is translated as CASSLSLMDPGELFF.

The chain uses TRBV10-1 and TRBJ2-2; D is ambiguous. This CDR3 is built from 13 residues. Trimming removed 6 bases from V and 5 bases from J, with 10 bases in between. Per germline, CDR1 WNHNN and CDR2 SYGVQD (reference sequence). The chain's CDR3 is CASRADETGELFF. The CDR3 nucleotides are TGCGCCAGCAGGGCAGATGAAACCGGGGAGCTGTTTTTT.

The genes are TRBV12-3 or TRBV12-4 and TRBJ2-1; the D gene is possibly TRBD2 (6 bases). The CDR3 extends over 12 amino acids. V shed 3 bases and J shed 8 bases, with 8 bases lying between them. The DNA of the CDR3 is TGTGCCAGCAGTTTCGGGACTTATGAGCAGTTCTTC. It yields the protein CASSFGTYEQFF.

This clonotype was observed at least ten times. V and J are TRBV30 and TRBJ2-3, with 9 bases that match TRBD1. The CDR3 runs 13 residues. Germline CDR1 and CDR2: GTSNPN and SVGIG (reference sequence). The trim removed 6 bases at V and 1 base at J, leaving 2 bases unmatched. The CDR3 spells CACRDRGTDTQYF. CDR3 nucleotides: TGTGCCTGCCGGGACAGGGGCACAGATACGCAGTATTTT.

A few counts support this clonotype. The chain links TRBV7-2 to TRBJ2-1, with D unclear. The CDR3 runs 11 residues. Germline V gene data show CDR1 as SGHTA and CDR2 as FQGNSA. The V gene lost 7 bases and the J gene lost 6 bases, with 7 bases spanning the gap. The chain's CDR3 is CASTGFNEQFF. For the CDR3, the DNA is TGTGCCAGCACCGGCTTCAATGAGCAGTTCTTC.

The rearrangement links TRBV5-6 to TRBJ2-1; D gene ambiguous. Germline CDR1 SGHDT, CDR2 YYEEEE. Trimming took 1 base from V and 7 from J, leaving 15 bases between them. The CDR3 spans 15 residues. The CDR3 loop reads CASSLSPIRRNEQFF. CDR3 DNA: TGTGCCAGCAGCTTGTCGCCAATTCGGCGGAATGAGCAGTTCTTC.

This clonotype has only one observation. The chain couples TRBV27 to TRBJ2-2; D may be TRBD1 or TRBD2 (6 bases each). Germline-derived CDR1 and CDR2 are MNHEY and SMNVEV (reference sequence). CDR3 length equals 15 residues. V was shortened by 1 base and J by 6 bases, with 12 bases between the two germline ends. The CDR3 sequence is CASSLYGGVSGELFF. As DNA, the CDR3 is TGTGCCAGCAGTTTATACGGGGGCGTCTCCGGGGAGCTGTTTTTT.

This clonotype showed up just a few times. This chain links TRBV7-8 with TRBJ1-2, with TRBD1 identical over 7 bases. CDR1 and CDR2 (germline): SGHVS, FQNEAQ. The CDR3 has 15 amino acids. V lost 2 bases and J lost 0; bases outside the gene matches: 3. The CDR3 region is CASSLLDRTNYGYTF. DNA of the CDR3: TGTGCCAGCAGCTTACTGGACAGGACTAACTATGGCTACACCTTC.

This clonotype was seen only a few times. This sequence joins TRBV12-3 or TRBV12-4 and TRBJ2-1; TRBD2 might be the D (5 bases). CDR3 length: 13 amino acids. V was shortened by 5 bases and J by 10 bases, with 15 bases between the two germline ends. The CDR3 protein is CASSPGILGEQFF. The CDR3 DNA is TGTGCCAGCAGTCCCGGGATCCTCGGGGAGCAGTTCTTC.

The chain carries TRBV7-8 and TRBJ2-7; 10 nucleotides align to TRBD1. Germline V CDR1 and CDR2: SGHVS, FQNEAQ. V shed 7 bases and J 3 bases; nucleotides not matched to a gene: 6. This CDR3 is 14 amino acids long. CDR3 loop: CASNKGDRGYEQYF. CDR3 sequence (DNA): TGTGCCAGCAACAAAGGGGACAGGGGCTACGAGCAGTACTTC. The variable domain in full, with the rest retrieved from reference TRBV7-8 and TRBJ2-7, is GAGVSQSPRYKVAKRGQDVALRCDPISGHVSLFWYQQALGQGPEFLTYFQNEAQLDKSGLPSDRFFAERPEGSVSTLKIQRTQQEDSAVYLCASNKGDRGYEQYFGPGTRLTVT.

V is TRBV7-2 and J is TRBJ2-6; D unclear. Deletions cut 5 bases from V and 1 base from J, with 9 bases between. This CDR3 comprises 15 residues. CDR1 is SGHTA and CDR2 is FQGNSA in the germline V gene. DNA for the CDR3: TGTGCCAGCAGCCGAATCCCGTCTGGGGCCAACGTCCTGACTTTC. Its translation: CASSRIPSGANVLTF.

This clonotype has a handful of counts. The chain has TRBV12-3 or TRBV12-4 and TRBJ2-5, with no clear D. This CDR3 has 14 amino acids. V was pared by 1 base and J by 9 bases, with 15 bases between. CDR3 DNA sequence: TGTGCCAGCAGTTTAGAAGGCTGGCGTGAGGCCCAGTACTTC. It is translated as CASSLEGWREAQYF.

The rearrangement uses TRBV6-5 and TRBJ2-7; D possibly matches TRBD1 or TRBD2 (6 bases each). Trimming left V 4 bases short and J 3 bases short, with 16 bases between. The germline CDR1 and CDR2 sequences are MNHEY and SVGAGI. CDR3 length equals 15 residues. CDR3 coding DNA: TGTGCCAGCAGTTCCCCGAAGGGGGGTATCTACGAGCAGTACTTC. Translating gives CASSSPKGGIYEQYF.

V and J are TRBV11-2 and TRBJ2-1, with 7 bases aligning to TRBD2. V was clipped by 4 bases and J by 2 bases; unmatched bases: 5. Germline CDR1 and CDR2: SGHAT and FQNNGV. The length of the CDR3 is 15 residues. The CDR3 region has the DNA TGTGCCAGCAGCTCGTGGGGGGGAACCTACAATGAGCAGTTCTTC. This translates into CASSSWGGTYNEQFF.

Ten or more counts support this clonotype. This chain joins TRBV6-2 or TRBV6-3 and TRBJ1-1; D uncertain. CDR3 length: 12 residues. The germline V gene has CDR1 MNHEY and CDR2 SVGEGT. V lost 2 bases to trimming and J lost 4 bases, with 5 bases between them. For the CDR3, the DNA is TGTGCCAGCAGTTACCGGGTCACTGAAGCTTTCTTT. This codes for CASSYRVTEAFF.

At least ten counts were recorded for this clonotype. The rearrangement links TRBV5-1 to TRBJ1-6; TRBD1 matches 7 bases. The CDR3 has 13 amino acids. V was pared by 5 bases and J by 9 bases, with 5 bases of the junction left unmatched. Per germline, CDR1 SGHRS and CDR2 YFSETQ. DNA of the CDR3: TGCGCCAGCAGACAGGGGATGGGTTCACCCCTCCACTTT. Its translation: CASRQGMGSPLHF.

This clonotype was picked up a small number of times. The chain joins TRBV5-1 to TRBJ2-1; 11 bases agree with TRBD2. Germline V gives CDR1 SGHRS, CDR2 YFSETQ. The J segment lost 7 bases and the V segment lost 4 bases, leaving 19 bases of the junction unmatched. The CDR3 runs 19 residues. The CDR3 DNA reads TGCGCCAGCAGCACCAGATCGTCGAGAGTAGCGGGAGGGACTAATGAGCAGTTCTTC. Its translation: CASSTRSSRVAGGTNEQFF.

In its sample, this clonotype was seen a few times. V and J are TRBV20-1 and TRBJ2-7; D possibly corresponds to TRBD2 (7 bases). Germline V gene lookup returns CDR1 DFQATT and CDR2 SNEGSKA (reference sequence). This CDR3 has 14 residues. V was clipped by 5 bases and J by 4 bases, with 18 bases between them. This chain's CDR3 is CSARGGVRGYEQYF. CDR3 sequence (DNA): TGCAGTGCTCGAGGGGGGGTGCGCGGGTACGAGCAGTACTTC.

To note about this clonotype: At one of its ends the junction is not consistent with the germline gene, which may arise from a read error. The genes are TRBV18 and TRBJ2-5; no firm D call. The germline V gene encodes CDR1 KGHSH and CDR2 LQKENI. This CDR3 has 15 residues. The CDR3 DNA sequence: TGTGCCAGCACACCACTTCGTCTGGGCACGGAGACCCAGTACTTC. Protein: CASTPLRLGTETQYF.

V is TRBV14 and J is TRBJ2-7, with D perhaps matching TRBD1 or TRBD2 (5 bases each). V lost 1 base and J 2 bases, leaving 12 bases between the germline ends. Germline CDR1 is SGHDN and CDR2 is FVKESK. This CDR3 has 15 amino acids. In DNA, the CDR3 is TGTGCCAGCAGCCAAGGGGGGATCGGGACCTACGAGCAGTACTTC. It encodes CASSQGGIGTYEQYF. The full variable domain, completed using reference TRBV14 and TRBJ2-7, is EAGVTQFPSHSVIEKGQTVTLRCDPISGHDNLYWYRRVMGKEIKFLLHFVKESKQDESGMPNNRFLAERTGGTYSTLKVQPAELEDSGVYFCASSQGGIGTYEQYFGPGTRLTVT.

This clonotype came up many times. This chain uses TRBV30 with TRBJ2-5; D unclear. The CDR3 runs to 12 residues. Germline V CDR1 and CDR2: GTSNPN, SVGIG (reference sequence). Trimming pared 4 bases from V and 0 bases from J, leaving 6 bases between. The CDR3 DNA follows: TGTGCCTGGATGCTGTACCAAGAGACCCAGTACTTC. This gives the protein CAWMLYQETQYF.

This clonotype appeared a few times. The chain links TRBV27 to TRBJ1-2, with 8 nucleotides matching TRBD1. This CDR3 region has 13 residues. Germline V gene data show CDR1 as MNHEY and CDR2 as SMNVEV (reference sequence). V lost 6 bases and J lost 8; bases outside the gene matches: 8. The CDR3 coding sequence is TGTGCCAGCAGGGGGCAGGGGGCGAGGGGCTACACCTTC. The encoded protein is CASRGQGARGYTF.

Only a few counts were recorded for this clonotype. V is TRBV5-1 and J is TRBJ2-2, with a possible D match to TRBD1 (5 bases). The length of the CDR3 is 17 residues. Germline V lookup: CDR1 SGHRS, CDR2 YFSETQ. V was clipped by 3 bases and J by 0 bases, with 15 bases between them. The CDR3 DNA follows: TGCGCCAGCAGCTCAACAGGCACTCCCTCGAACACCGGGGAGCTGTTTTTT. It specifies CASSSTGTPSNTGELFF.

V gene TRBV6-5 combines with J gene TRBJ2-3, with D possibly TRBD1 on 6 matching bases. The CDR3 extends over 16 amino acids. Germline lookup yields CDR1 MNHEY and CDR2 SVGAGI. The V end lost 4 bases, the J end lost 6 bases, and 20 bases lay between the germline ends. This CDR3 reads CASSSSTGKRLDTQYF. CDR3 in DNA: TGTGCCAGCAGTTCTTCAACAGGGAAAAGATTGGATACGCAGTATTTT.